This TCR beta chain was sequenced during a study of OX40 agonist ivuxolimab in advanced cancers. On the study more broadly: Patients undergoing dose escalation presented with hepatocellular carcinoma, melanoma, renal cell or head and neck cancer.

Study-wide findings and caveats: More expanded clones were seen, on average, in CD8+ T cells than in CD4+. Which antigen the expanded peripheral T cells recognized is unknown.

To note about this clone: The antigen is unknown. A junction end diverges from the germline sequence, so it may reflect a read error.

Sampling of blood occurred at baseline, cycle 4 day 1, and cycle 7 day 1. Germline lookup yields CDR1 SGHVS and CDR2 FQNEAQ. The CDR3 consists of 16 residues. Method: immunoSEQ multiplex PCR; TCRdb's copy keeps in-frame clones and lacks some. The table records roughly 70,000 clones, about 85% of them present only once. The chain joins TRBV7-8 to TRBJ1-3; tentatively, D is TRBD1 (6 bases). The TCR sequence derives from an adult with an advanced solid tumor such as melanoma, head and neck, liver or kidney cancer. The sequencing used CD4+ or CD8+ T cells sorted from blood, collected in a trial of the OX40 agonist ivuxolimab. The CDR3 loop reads CASSRDYGQPGNTIYF. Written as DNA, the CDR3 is TGTGCCAGCAGCCGAGACTATGGACAGCCTGGGAACACCATATATTTT.